The entry that follows covers one T cell receptor (beta chain) sequence. CDR3 length: 15 amino acids. Germline-derived CDR1 and CDR2 are SGHVS and FNYEAQ. Trimming cost V 5 bases and J 4 bases, with 18 bases left between them. The record originates from a study of shared clonotypes between healthy human individuals. Clones were read by immunoSEQ multiplex PCR, and TCRdb kept only the in-frame ones, dropping some. Among about 2.5 million clones listed, about 90% were seen once. The specimen was naive CD4+ T cells from PBMCs. Subset described: CD45RA+ positively selected. The receptor was derived from a young man in good health. Some clones in this sample may be carry-over from other donors' samples. The rearrangement uses TRBV7-6 and TRBJ2-7; tentative D call: TRBD1 (5 bases). The DNA of the CDR3 is TGTGCCAGCAGCCTAGGGGTGGCACCGTTGTACGAGCAGTACTTC. Protein product: CASSLGVAPLYEQYF.